These 30 T cell receptor beta chains were sequenced from one sample in a study of T cell responses to AZD1222 COVID-19 vaccine. Clones were read by immunoSEQ multiplex PCR, and TCRdb kept only the in-frame ones, dropping some. Of fewer than 200,000 clones listed, 91% were seen once; the top ten hold under 2.5%. Sample: peripheral blood, taken on day 0 of AZD1222 vaccination. The source of these receptors is an adult in good health.

For the CDR3, the DNA is TGTGCCTCCGGTTCGAGACAGGGCTCCTACGAGCAGTACTTC. As protein: CASGSRQGSYEQYF. The chain combines TRBV10-3 with TRBJ2-7; 7 bases are shared with TRBD1. CDR1 is ENHRY, CDR2 SYGVKD, per germline. The J segment lost 0 bases and the V segment lost 11 bases, leaving 10 bases of the junction unmatched. The CDR3 is 14 amino acids.

This chain connects TRBV30 to TRBJ1-4; D gene ambiguous. In germline, CDR1 is GTSNPN, CDR2 SVGIG (reference sequence). The CDR3 loop spans 13 amino acids. Trimming took 3 bases from V and 0 from J, leaving 5 bases between them. The CDR3 protein is CAWRPSTNEKLFF. CDR3 sequence (DNA): TGTGCCTGGAGGCCCTCAACTAATGAAAAACTGTTTTTT.

This rearrangement joins TRBV18 to TRBJ2-3; D is unclear. The CDR3 covers 13 residues. Trimming removed 2 bases from V and 6 bases from J, with 9 bases in between. Germline values: CDR1 KGHSH, CDR2 LQKENI. The CDR3 region is CASSPYDWDTQYF. DNA of the CDR3: TGTGCCAGCTCACCATACGACTGGGATACGCAGTATTTT.

This chain uses TRBV2 with TRBJ2-1; D remains ambiguous. CDR1 and CDR2 from the germline V gene are SNHLY and FYNNEI. The CDR3 consists of 10 residues. V gave up 4 bases and J gave up 8 bases, with 3 bases separating them. CDR3 loop: CASSVYEQFF. CDR3 bases: TGTGCCAGCAGTGTTTATGAGCAGTTCTTC.

The chain joins TRBV19 to TRBJ1-5; TRBD1 agrees at 9 bases. The CDR3 consists of 22 residues. Trimming cost V 5 bases and J 4 bases; bases outside gene matches: 27. CDR1 LNHDA and CDR2 SQIVND come from the germline V gene (reference sequence). The CDR3 protein is CASSPNSNARTGAATINQPQHF. The CDR3 DNA follows: TGTGCCAGTAGTCCAAACTCCAATGCGAGGACAGGGGCCGCCACCATAAATCAGCCCCAGCATTTT.

The rearrangement links TRBV5-4 to TRBJ1-4, with D perhaps TRBD1 (5 bases). This CDR3 comprises 13 residues. Germline V gene data show CDR1 as SGHNT and CDR2 as YYREEE (reference sequence). V was cut by 4 bases and J by 8 bases, with 12 bases left in between. The CDR3 protein is CASSTSGTEKLFF. CDR3 sequence (DNA): TGTGCCAGCAGCACCTCCGGGACCGAAAAACTGTTTTTT.

The V and J genes are TRBV27 and TRBJ2-2, with D perhaps matching TRBD1 (5 bases). Germline CDR1 is MNHEY and CDR2 is SMNVEV (reference sequence). The CDR3 is 15 amino acids. V was cut by 7 bases and J by 3 bases, with 15 bases left in between. The CDR3 reads CASTPRGQYTGELFF. The CDR3, as DNA: TGTGCCAGCACCCCCCGCGGACAATACACCGGGGAGCTGTTTTTT.

This clone was detected once. This chain links TRBV19 with TRBJ2-7, with 7 bases matching TRBD2. The germline V gene has CDR1 LNHDA and CDR2 SQIVND (reference sequence). With 5 bases clipped from V and 2 bases from J, the junction kept 12 bases outside the gene matches. CDR3 length equals 16 residues. For the CDR3, the DNA is TGTGCCAGTAGTCTCGGCCGGACTAGAATGACCTACGAGCAGTACTTC. Residues: CASSLGRTRMTYEQYF.

The chain couples TRBV5-4 to TRBJ1-1; unclear D gene. Trimming removed 4 bases at V and 7 bases at J, with 20 bases between. Germline V gives CDR1 SGHNT, CDR2 YYREEE (reference sequence). The CDR3 spans 15 residues. The DNA for the CDR3 is TGTGCCAGCAGCCATCCCCCAGGTTTTTCTGGTGAAGCTTTCTTT. As protein: CASSHPPGFSGEAFF.

The chain couples TRBV2 to TRBJ2-6; 9 bases agree with TRBD1. The junction had 5 bases not matched to a gene; V was cut back by 6 bases and J by 2 bases. Germline values: CDR1 SNHLY, CDR2 FYNNEI. The CDR3 runs 16 residues. CDR3 sequence (DNA): TGTGCCAGCAGGAGGGACAGGGAGACTGGGGCCAACGTCCTGACTTTC. Its translation is CASRRDRETGANVLTF. The entire variable domain, with the rest obtained from reference TRBV2 and TRBJ2-6, is as follows: EPEVTQTPSHQVTQMGQEVILRCVPISNHLYFYWYRQILGQKVEFLVSFYNNEISEKSEIFDDQFSVERPDGSNFTLKIRSTKLEDSAMYFCASRRDRETGANVLTFGAGSRLTVL.

The chain carries TRBV9 and TRBJ1-2; 8 bases match TRBD1. The V gene end was trimmed by 0 bases and the J gene end by 6 bases; junction bases not matched to a gene: 10. The CDR3 covers 16 residues. CDR1 is SGDLS, CDR2 YYNGEE, per germline. CDR3 DNA sequence: TGTGCCAGCAGCGTAGACGCAGGGGGCTTACCCGATGGCTACACCTTC. Translation gives CASSVDAGGLPDGYTF.

V gene TRBV28 combines with J gene TRBJ2-7; 7 positions agree with TRBD1. Trimming took 7 bases from V and 4 from J; bases not matched to a gene: 13. The CDR3 sequence is 15 residues long. The germline V gene encodes CDR1 MDHEN and CDR2 SYDVKM. CDR3 nucleotide sequence: TGTGCCAGCACCGACCTGGGGACAGCTAAATACGAGCAGTACTTC. Translation gives CASTDLGTAKYEQYF.

This clone came up once. This sequence joins TRBV9 and TRBJ2-2; 9 nucleotides agree with TRBD2. Germline trimming cut 0 bases from V and 7 bases from J; bases unmatched to any gene: 7. This CDR3 has 16 residues. Germline V gene lookup returns CDR1 SGDLS and CDR2 YYNGEE. CDR3: CASSVGREGRIGELFF. DNA of the CDR3: TGTGCCAGCAGCGTAGGGCGGGAGGGACGAATCGGGGAGCTGTTTTTT.

CDR3 protein: CASSFRDLRNEKLFF. CDR3 sequence (DNA): TGTGCCAGCAGCTTTAGGGACTTGAGGAATGAAAAACTGTTTTTT. The chain recombines TRBV11-1 with TRBJ1-4; TRBD1 might be the D (5 bases). The length of the CDR3 is 15 residues. Germline-derived CDR1 and CDR2 are SGHAT and FQDESV (reference sequence). Trimming took 3 bases from V and 5 from J, leaving 13 bases between them.

CDR3 sequence reads: CASRSPRTQERRSYEQYF. CDR3 nucleotides: TGTGCCAGCAGATCACCTCGAACACAAGAGCGGAGATCCTACGAGCAGTACTTC. V gene TRBV27 combines with J gene TRBJ2-7; tentatively, D is TRBD2 (5 bases). CDR1 is MNHEY and CDR2 is SMNVEV in the germline V gene (reference sequence). This CDR3 is 18 amino acids long. V was cut by 6 bases and J by 1 base, with 25 bases left in between.

The CDR3 region has the DNA TGTGCCAGCAGCACACCCCCCACGGGACAGGTCCACGAGCAGTACTTC. Amino acids: CASSTPPTGQVHEQYF. This chain joins TRBV5-4 and TRBJ2-7; 8 nucleotides line up with TRBD1. V shed 4 bases, J shed 5 bases, and the junction held 14 bases outside the gene matches. The CDR3 has 16 residues. Germline assignment: CDR1 SGHNT and CDR2 YYREEE (reference sequence).

This rearrangement joins TRBV10-3 to TRBJ1-1; maybe TRBD1 (5 bases). The ends were cut back, 4 bases at V and 4 bases at J, with 13 bases in the middle. This CDR3 is 14 amino acids long. Germline-derived CDR1 and CDR2 are ENHRY and SYGVKD. The CDR3 DNA reads TGTGCCATCAGTGGTCAGGGTTGGGGCACTGAAGCTTTCTTT. Amino acids: CAISGQGWGTEAFF.

The chain recombines TRBV12-5 with TRBJ2-7; tentative D call: TRBD1 (6 bases). V lost 7 bases and J lost 3, with 13 bases in between. In germline, CDR1 is LGHNT, CDR2 FRNRAP. This CDR3 has 13 residues. The CDR3 loop reads CASVPQDSYEQYF. The CDR3, as DNA: TGTGCTAGTGTTCCCCAGGACAGCTACGAGCAGTACTTC.

The chain couples TRBV15 to TRBJ1-3; no reliable D call. This CDR3 has 12 amino acids. The V and J ends lost 3 bases and 5 bases respectively, with 5 bases between them. CDR1 and CDR2 from the germline V gene are LNHNV and YYDKDF (reference sequence). CDR3 nucleotide sequence: TGTGCCACCAGCAGGGTTCGAAACACCATATATTTT. It translates to CATSRVRNTIYF.

V and J are TRBV19 and TRBJ1-5; maybe TRBD1 (5 bases). The V gene's germline CDR1 is LNHDA and CDR2 SQIVND (reference sequence). The CDR3 is 13 residues long. The V gene lost 7 bases and the J gene lost 6 bases, with 13 bases spanning the gap. The DNA of the CDR3 is TGTGCCAGTAATCTCGGGGGGTCTCAGCCCCAGCATTTT. Amino acids: CASNLGGSQPQHF.

This sequence joins TRBV11-2 and TRBJ2-5; 8 bases align to TRBD1. This CDR3 is 15 amino acids long. The V and J ends lost 5 bases and 3 bases, in that order; junction bases with no gene match: 8. The germline CDR1 and CDR2 sequences are SGHAT and FQNNGV. CDR3 loop: CASSPAGTGEETQYF. Here the CDR3 DNA reads TGTGCCAGCAGCCCCGCTGGGACAGGAGAAGAGACCCAGTACTTC.

This chain links TRBV9 with TRBJ1-1, with a weak D call TRBD1 (6 bases). There are 15 residues in the CDR3. The germline V and J ends were trimmed by 4 bases and 1 base, with 14 bases remaining between them. CDR1 is SGDLS, CDR2 YYNGEE, per germline. This chain's CDR3 is CASSPSGTRNTEAFF. The CDR3 DNA is TGTGCCAGCAGCCCTAGTGGGACAAGGAACACTGAAGCTTTCTTT.

There are a few counts of this clone. The chain carries TRBV6-2 or TRBV6-3 and TRBJ1-1; TRBD1 matches 8 bases. Trimming cost V 5 bases and J 0 bases; bases outside gene matches: 8. This CDR3 comprises 16 residues. Germline V gene sequence: CDR1 MNHEY, CDR2 SVGEGT. DNA for the CDR3: TGTGCCAGCAGTCGCACCGGGACAGGCATGAACACTGAAGCTTTCTTT. This codes for CASSRTGTGMNTEAFF.

The rearrangement links TRBV3-1 (or the pseudogene TRBV3-2) to TRBJ2-3, with unresolved D. The V end was cut by 3 bases, the J end by 2 bases, with 9 bases between. This CDR3 contains 14 residues. Germline-derived CDR1 and CDR2 are LGHDT and YNNKEL (reference sequence). CDR3 nucleotide sequence: TGTGCCAGCAGCCAGAGGACCTACACAGATACGCAGTATTTT. Its protein product is CASSQRTYTDTQYF.

The chain carries TRBV10-3 and TRBJ1-2; 7 bases fit TRBD1. CDR1 and CDR2 from the germline V gene are ENHRY and SYGVKD. J lost 6 bases, V lost 4 bases, and 14 bases had no gene match. The CDR3 contains 16 residues. The CDR3: CAISVGGTASRNGYTF. CDR3 in DNA: TGTGCCATCAGTGTGGGCGGGACAGCCTCCCGAAATGGCTACACCTTC.

The CDR3 bases are TGTGCCAGCAGCTCTAAAGTCCGGACTAGCGGAAACACCGGGGAGCTGTTTTTT. Its protein is CASSSKVRTSGNTGELFF. The V call is TRBV7-6, the J call TRBJ2-2; 10 positions agree with TRBD2. This CDR3 comprises 18 residues. Germline V gives CDR1 SGHVS, CDR2 FNYEAQ. Trimming removed 4 bases from V and 2 bases from J; junction bases left unmatched: 10.

This chain joins TRBV25-1 and TRBJ1-6; TRBD1 is a possible D gene (5 bases). Germline V gene sequence: CDR1 MGHDK, CDR2 SYGVNS. With 0 bases removed from V and 8 bases from J, the gap between germline ends came to 11 bases. The CDR3 sequence is 15 residues long. The CDR3 here is CASSEYSGYDSPLHF. For the CDR3, the DNA is TGTGCCAGCAGTGAATATTCAGGGTATGATTCACCCCTCCACTTT.

The chain couples TRBV19 to TRBJ2-7, with 7 bases fitting TRBD2. The germline V gene encodes CDR1 LNHDA and CDR2 SQIVND (reference sequence). There are 15 residues in the CDR3. V dropped 3 bases and J dropped 1; count of bases not matched to a gene: 6. The CDR3 loop is CASSIVSSGSYEQYF. As DNA, the CDR3 is TGTGCCAGTAGTATCGTTTCTAGCGGTTCCTACGAGCAGTACTTC.

V usage is TRBV11-2 and J usage is TRBJ2-7; TRBD2 aligns across 9 bases. Germline lookup yields CDR1 SGHAT and CDR2 FQNNGV. CDR3 size: 16 residues. Trimming at V came to 7 bases and at J to 3 bases, leaving 13 bases not matched to a gene. The CDR3 here is CASTPSPGLAHYEQYF. As DNA, the CDR3 is TGTGCCAGCACACCTTCCCCGGGACTAGCTCACTACGAGCAGTACTTC.

The rearrangement joins TRBV7-2 to TRBJ2-1, with TRBD2 matching 10 bases. V trimming: 5 bases; J trimming: 0 bases; junction bases outside the gene matches: 13. CDR1 and CDR2 (germline): SGHTA, FQGNSA. This CDR3 comprises 19 residues. CDR3 coding DNA: TGTGCCAGCAGCCTGACACCTAGCACTAGCGGGAACTCCTACAATGAGCAGTTCTTC. Translated: CASSLTPSTSGNSYNEQFF.